The clone carrying this T cell receptor beta chain was seen only a few times. Its antigen is currently unknown. The sample comes from a study of Graves' ophthalmopathy and Graves' hyperthyroidism. The germline V gene encodes CDR1 SQVTM and CDR2 ANQGSEA. The CDR3 covers 15 residues. The germline V and J ends were trimmed by 4 bases and 3 bases, with 18 bases remaining between them. Study conclusions and caveats: Most thyroid clonotypes expanded beyond 0.001 frequency were also found in blood. Forecasting of ophthalmopathy progression by the model achieved around 71% sensitivity and roughly 75% specificity.

Amplification targeted the TCR beta CDR3 regions, with RNA transcripts as the source material. RT-PCR with HTBI primers came first, then second-round multiplex PCR. TCRdb ran MiXCR on the multiplex PCR reads and lists one entry per CDR3 protein. The table has approximately 1.2 million distinct CDR3 sequences, roughly 35% seen once. Hyperthyroidism was new, under 2 months, in patients aged 18 to 65. Diagnosis used clinical symptoms, serum thyroxine, TRAb, thyroid ultrasound and orbital computed tomography. The rearrangement links TRBV29-1 to TRBJ1-2, with D perhaps matching TRBD1 (5 bases). The sequenced material came from peripheral blood or thyroid tissue (not recorded which). The sequence derives from an adult man with Graves' hyperthyroidism. This CDR3 is CSVVSQGRVDYGYTF. CDR3 DNA sequence: TGCAGCGTTGTTAGCCAGGGCCGGGTTGACTATGGCTACACCTTC. The entire variable domain, with the rest obtained from reference TRBV29-1 and TRBJ1-2, is as follows: SAVISQKPSRDICQRGTSLTIQCQVDSQVTMMFWYRQQPGQSLTLIATANQGSEATYESGFVIDKFPISRPNLTFSTLTVSNMSPEDSSIYLCSVVSQGRVDYGYTFGSGTRLTVV.